The text below deals with one T cell receptor beta chain. Source study methods: Amplification of reference gene primers provided the estimated nucleated cell counts. Profiling relied on immunoSEQ multiplex PCR, and the TCRdb table lists in-frame clones only, not all of them. D and trimming come from the DNA, and the V and J calls and clone size come from that table. The repertoire holds about 230,000 clones, with around 83% as singletons. This sample was taken from a study of blood T cell repertoires in COVID-19. The wider study: The United States, Italy and Spain supplied acute and convalescent COVID-19 samples. Nucleic acid was either cDNA or gDNA, and it came from T cells, B-cell-depleted T cells, or PBMCs.

CDR1 and CDR2 from the germline V gene are KGHSH and LQKENI. Trimming cost V 6 bases and J 9 bases; bases outside gene matches: 8. This CDR3 is 14 amino acids long. The rearrangement links TRBV18 to TRBJ2-6; 7 nucleotides agree with TRBD1. Material: peripheral blood. The TCR sequence derives from a man older than 75 with acute or convalescent COVID-19. CDR3 bases: TGTGCCAGCTCGAACAGGGGCCTGGACAACGTCCTGACTTTC. Amino acids: CASSNRGLDNVLTF. The variable domain in full, with the rest retrieved from reference TRBV18 and TRBJ2-6, is NAGVMQNPRHLVRRRGQEARLRCSPMKGHSHVYWYRQLPEEGLKFMVYLQKENIIDESGMPKERFSAEFPKEGPSILRIQQVVRGDSAAYFCASSNRGLDNVLTFGAGSRLTVL.